The source of this TCR beta chain is a study of blood T cell repertoires in COVID-19. Germline V gene data show CDR1 as SEHNR and CDR2 as FQNEAQ (reference sequence). The CDR3 consists of 14 residues. V dropped 1 base and J dropped 6; count of bases not matched to a gene: 5. Produced via immunoSEQ multiplex PCR; TCRdb's table is partial and in-frame only. This sample has 400,000 or so clones, with around 91% found just once. The sequenced sample was PBMCs or T cells enriched from blood (not recorded which). V is TRBV7-9 and J is TRBJ1-2; 7 positions agree with TRBD1. This receptor was obtained from a man aged 18 to 30 who had recovered from COVID-19. The CDR3 protein is CASSLVGGQHGYTF. DNA for the CDR3: TGTGCCAGCAGCTTAGTAGGGGGCCAGCATGGCTACACCTTC.